The clone carrying this TCR beta chain was observed a handful of times. Trimming took off 6 bases at V and 3 bases at J, with 11 bases between the two ends. The CDR3 length is 13 residues. Through a sample-barcoded 5' primer and a J-beta primer mix, a second PCR was run for roughly 7 to 11 cycles. TCRdb independently ran MiXCR on the 5' RACE reads; one entry per CDR3 protein. The sample yields approximately 850,000 distinct CDR3 sequences, roughly 50% seen once. The data originate from a study of blood T cells in healthy people across ages. The specimen sequenced was blood. This TCR was recovered from a man under 40 in good health. The chain carries TRBV12-3 or TRBV12-4 and TRBJ1-2, with a weak D call TRBD1 (6 bases). The CDR3, as DNA: TGTGCCAGCAGAGCAGGGGAATACTATGGCTACACCTTC. This translates into CASRAGEYYGYTF.